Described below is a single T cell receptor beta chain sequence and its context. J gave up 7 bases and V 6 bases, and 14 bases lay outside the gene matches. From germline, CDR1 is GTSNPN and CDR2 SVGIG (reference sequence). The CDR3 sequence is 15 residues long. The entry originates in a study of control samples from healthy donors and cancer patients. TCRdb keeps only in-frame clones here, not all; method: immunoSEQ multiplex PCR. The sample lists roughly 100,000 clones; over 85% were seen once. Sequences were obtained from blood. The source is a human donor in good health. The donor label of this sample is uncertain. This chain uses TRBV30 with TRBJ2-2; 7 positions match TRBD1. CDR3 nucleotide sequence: TGTGCCTGCATCGCTCCGGGACAGTGGGGCGGGGAGCTGTTTTTT. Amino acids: CACIAPGQWGGELFF. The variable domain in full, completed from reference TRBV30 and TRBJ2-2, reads SQTIHQWPATLVQPVGSPLSLECTVEGTSNPNLYWYRQAAGRGLQLLFYSVGIGQISSEVPQNLSASRPQDRQFILSSKKLLLSDSGFYLCACIAPGQWGGELFFGEGSRLTVL.